This T cell receptor (beta chain) was identified in a study of T cell responses to AZD1222 COVID-19 vaccine (dated by TCRdb to the early 2020s). The study in broad terms: Because spike-specific TCR depth and breadth did not differ between the two schedules, AZD1222 recipients who got a second dose at roughly 4 weeks were pooled with those who got a second dose at roughly 12 weeks. A total of 233 trial participants underwent TCR sequencing, of whom 200 to 220 received two doses of AZD1222 and some 26 received two doses of the MenACWY control vaccine. Trial participants were enrolled into age subgroups of 18-55, 56-69 and 70-plus years, which contained approximately 150, 28 and 58 TCR-sequenced participants, respectively.

In the paper's terms, the time point label means: baseline before first vaccination. Samples from vaccinated people were obtained from the UK trials COV001 and COV002, which included a single-blind randomized controlled phase 2/3 trial of AZD1222 (ChAdOx1 nCoV-19) in healthy adults. For TCRbeta chain sequencing, PBMC samples were collected from trial participants at day 0 and at day 28 after the second dose. Results and caveats for the whole study, not just this receptor: In the small 56-69-year group, the increase in depth fell short of significance, most likely because of low power. After two AZD1222 doses, spike-specific TCR breadth and depth were significantly higher than at day 0 and than in MenACWY recipients. Vaccine-associated CD4 TCRs spanned the whole spike protein, with dominant responses in regions 160-218 and 743-854. Conclusions about previously exposed vaccinees are limited, since just six AZD1222 recipients were seropositive for SARS-CoV-2 at baseline. No day 14 peak-response samples were available, so repertoires were characterized only after the peak T cell response. Participants were mostly white British, with more females than males. The authors suggested clonal diversity may have been underestimated. Nearly half of unique spike-specific TCRs reportedly recognized epitopes outside regions mutated in the B.1.351 and B.1.1.7 variants.

Details on this clone: This receptor's antigen is unknown. No much larger clonotype is one base removed from it; base qualities were not supplied.

The germline V and J ends show losses of 7 bases and 3 bases respectively, and no gene match explains 3 bases of the junction. CDR1 and CDR2, looked up from the germline V gene, are ENHRY and SYGVKD. The CDR3 covers 13 residues, taking in both the cysteine and the phenylalanine. Only the CDR3 DNA is retained, 39 bases long and in frame from the first base. The CDR3 regions of human TCRbeta chains were analyzed by immunosequencing. As for the original processing: TCRs in the repertoires were matched against a reference library of SARS-CoV-2-specific TCRs that had been generated with the MIRA antigen-specificity platform. Breadth was defined as the fraction of unique TCRs that were SARS-CoV-2-associated, and depth was defined as the fraction of total T cells that were SARS-CoV-2-associated. Using the MIRA data, each spike-specific TCR was assigned both to the spike region to which the TCR was reactive and to a CD4 or CD8 class. Log10-transformed breadth and depth values were compared by one-way ANOVA with Sidak's multiple comparisons tests. In TCRdb, the immuneACCESS table is reduced to in-frame sequences with V and J assigned. These tables do not hold every clone; where another copy was compared, an unresolved V gene accounts for under half, and the others remain unexplained. V and J calls and clone size are those listed in that table; D and trimming were worked out from the DNA. In this sample the table shows roughly 98,000 clones, approximately 92% of which occur a single time. The biggest ten clones account for 10% to 15% of the sample.

Here the sequenced sample was peripheral blood, taken on day 0 of AZD1222 vaccination. The chain links TRBV10-3 with TRBJ2-3, with 8 bases in between that match TRBD2. This receptor was identified in an adult in good health. The bases are TGTGCCATCAAGGGACTAGGTACAGATACGCAGTATTTT. The encoded protein is CAIKGLGTDTQYF.